This T cell receptor beta chain emerged from a study of T cells in Graves' hyperthyroidism and ophthalmopathy. Researchers amplified the TCR beta CDR3 regions from RNA transcripts. Using the HTBI primer set, a first-round RT-PCR was run on the TCR CDR3. One entry per CDR3 protein, called by TCRdb with MiXCR from the multiplex PCR reads. The sample includes 400,000 to 550,000 distinct CDR3 sequences, approximately 25% of them seen just once. Patients having uncontrolled infection, another autoimmune disease, pregnancy or lactation were not included. J was trimmed by 6 bases and V by 6 bases; bases with no gene match: 15. This CDR3 has 16 amino acids. Germline CDR1 is SQVTM and CDR2 is ANQGSEA. This clonotype was observed many times.

Sequencing was performed on blood. The rearrangement joins TRBV29-1 to TRBJ1-2; 11 nucleotides line up with TRBD1. The sequence was obtained from a woman in her thirties with Graves' ophthalmopathy. The CDR3, as DNA: TGCAGCGTGATACCGGGACAGGGGGTTTCAGTGGATGGCTACACCTTC. This encodes CSVIPGQGVSVDGYTF.